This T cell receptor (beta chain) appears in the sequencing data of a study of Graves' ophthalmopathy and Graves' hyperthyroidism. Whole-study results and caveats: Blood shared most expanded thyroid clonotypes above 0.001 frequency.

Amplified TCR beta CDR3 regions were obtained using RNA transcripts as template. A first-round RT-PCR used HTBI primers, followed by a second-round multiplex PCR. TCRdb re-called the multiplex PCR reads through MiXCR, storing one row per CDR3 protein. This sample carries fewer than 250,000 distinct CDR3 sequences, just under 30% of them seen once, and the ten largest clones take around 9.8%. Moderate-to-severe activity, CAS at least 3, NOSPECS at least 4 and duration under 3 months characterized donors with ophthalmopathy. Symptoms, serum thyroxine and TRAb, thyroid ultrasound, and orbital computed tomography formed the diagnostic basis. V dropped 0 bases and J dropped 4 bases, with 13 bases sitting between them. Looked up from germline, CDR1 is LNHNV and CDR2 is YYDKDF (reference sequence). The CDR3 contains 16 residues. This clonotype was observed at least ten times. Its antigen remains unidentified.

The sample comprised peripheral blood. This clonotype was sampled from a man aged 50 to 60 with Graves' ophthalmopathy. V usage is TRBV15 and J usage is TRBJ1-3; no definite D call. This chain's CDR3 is CATSRDLRAWGNTIYF. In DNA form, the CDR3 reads TGTGCCACCAGCAGAGATCTAAGGGCGTGGGGAAACACCATATATTTT.